The count of the clone carrying this T cell receptor beta chain is one. The antigen is not known. Amplification used 60 Vbeta primers and 13 Jbeta primers. Original data processing: In a later analysis, around 12 million of approximately 81 million unique beta chains occurred in at least two donors. The table came from immunoSEQ multiplex PCR; TCRdb's copy has only in-frame clones and leaves some out. Clonal size and the V and J genes are those of that table, whereas D and trimming came from the DNA. The table lists 100,000 to 150,000 clones, around 85% of them singletons, with around 1.7% in the top ten. This CDR3 comprises 20 residues. CDR1 and CDR2 (germline): SGDLS, YYNGEE. The trim removed 4 bases at V and 0 bases at J, leaving 16 bases unmatched. This sample is part of a study of cytomegalovirus exposure and HLA in healthy donors. General study points: Prediction of most subjects' HLA-A and HLA-B alleles by TCR beta sequences was reportedly accurate.

This clonotype was obtained from a boy aged 10-17 years in good health and CMV-seronegative. The sequencing input was PBMCs. The chain employs TRBV9 and TRBJ2-1; 10 nucleotides agree with TRBD2. The CDR3 spells CASSFSAGGLAVSSYNEQFF. For the CDR3, the DNA is TGTGCCAGCAGCTTTTCCGCGGGAGGACTAGCGGTAAGCTCCTACAATGAGCAGTTCTTC.